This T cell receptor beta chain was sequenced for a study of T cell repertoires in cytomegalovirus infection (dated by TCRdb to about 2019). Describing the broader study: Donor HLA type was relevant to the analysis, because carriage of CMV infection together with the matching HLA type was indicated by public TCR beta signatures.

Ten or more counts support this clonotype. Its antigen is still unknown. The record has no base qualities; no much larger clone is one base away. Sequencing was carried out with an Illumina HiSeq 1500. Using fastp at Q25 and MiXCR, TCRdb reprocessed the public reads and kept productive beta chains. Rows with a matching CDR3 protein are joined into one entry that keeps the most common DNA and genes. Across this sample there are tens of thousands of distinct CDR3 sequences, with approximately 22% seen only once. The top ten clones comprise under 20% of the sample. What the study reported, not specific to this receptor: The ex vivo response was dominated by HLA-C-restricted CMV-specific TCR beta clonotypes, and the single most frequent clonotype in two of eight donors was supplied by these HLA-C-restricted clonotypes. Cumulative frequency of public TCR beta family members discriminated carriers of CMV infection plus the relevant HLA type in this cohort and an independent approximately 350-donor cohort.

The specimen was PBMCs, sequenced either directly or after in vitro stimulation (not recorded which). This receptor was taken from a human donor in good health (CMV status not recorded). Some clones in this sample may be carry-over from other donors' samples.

In nucleotides, the sequence is TGTGCCAGCGGACAGGGAGGGGGCACTGAAGCTTTCTTT. It translates to CASGQGGGTEAFF. The V and J genes are TRBV6-1 and TRBJ1-1; TRBD1 fits 8 bases in the junction. Counted from cysteine to phenylalanine, this CDR3 has 13 amino acids. The retained sequence is limited to the CDR3, 39 bases, with the frame set at the first base. The junction shows trimming of 8 bases on V and 4 bases on J, and the gene matches do not reach 6 bases of it. CDR1 is given as MNHNS and CDR2 as SASEGT, both from the germline V gene.